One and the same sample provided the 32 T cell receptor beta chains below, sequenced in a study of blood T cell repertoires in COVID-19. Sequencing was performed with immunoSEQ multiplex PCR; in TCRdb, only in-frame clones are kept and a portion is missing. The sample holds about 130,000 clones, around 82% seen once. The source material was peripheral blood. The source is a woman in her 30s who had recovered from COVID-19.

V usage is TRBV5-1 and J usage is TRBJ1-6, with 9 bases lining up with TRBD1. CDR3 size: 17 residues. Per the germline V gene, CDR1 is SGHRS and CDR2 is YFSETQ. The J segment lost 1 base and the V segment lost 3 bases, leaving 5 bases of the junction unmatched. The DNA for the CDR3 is TGCGCCAGCAGCTCACAGGGGGCCAAGTCCTATAATTCACCCCTCCACTTT. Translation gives CASSSQGAKSYNSPLHF.

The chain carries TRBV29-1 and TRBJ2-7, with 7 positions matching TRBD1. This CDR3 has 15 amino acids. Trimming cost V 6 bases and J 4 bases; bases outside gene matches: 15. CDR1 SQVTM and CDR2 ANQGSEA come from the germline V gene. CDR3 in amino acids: CSVVILGGLVYEQYF. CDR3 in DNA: TGCAGCGTCGTTATCCTAGGGGGCCTTGTTTACGAGCAGTACTTC.

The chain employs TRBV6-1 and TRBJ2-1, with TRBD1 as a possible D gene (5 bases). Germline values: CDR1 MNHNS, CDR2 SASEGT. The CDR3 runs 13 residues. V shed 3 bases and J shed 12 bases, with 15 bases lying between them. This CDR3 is CASSETAQQWQFF. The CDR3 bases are TGTGCCAGCAGTGAGACAGCTCAACAATGGCAGTTCTTC.

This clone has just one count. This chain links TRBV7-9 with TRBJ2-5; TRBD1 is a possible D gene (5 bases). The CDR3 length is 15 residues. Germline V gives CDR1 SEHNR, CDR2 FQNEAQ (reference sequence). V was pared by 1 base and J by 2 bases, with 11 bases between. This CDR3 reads CASSLEAGRQETQYF. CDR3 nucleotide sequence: TGTGCCAGCAGCTTAGAGGCAGGGCGGCAAGAGACCCAGTACTTC.

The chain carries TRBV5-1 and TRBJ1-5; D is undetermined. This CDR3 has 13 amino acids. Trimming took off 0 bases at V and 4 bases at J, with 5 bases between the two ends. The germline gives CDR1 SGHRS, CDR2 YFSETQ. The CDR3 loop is CASSLGTNQPQHF. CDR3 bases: TGCGCCAGCAGCTTGGGGACTAATCAGCCCCAGCATTTT.

CDR3 residues: CASSPNQRVHQETQYF. Here the CDR3 DNA reads TGTGCCAGCAGCCCCAACCAGCGGGTTCACCAAGAGACCCAGTACTTC. The chain is built from TRBV5-6 and TRBJ2-5, with D possibly TRBD2 on 6 matching bases. The CDR3 has 16 amino acids. Germline V gene data show CDR1 as SGHDT and CDR2 as YYEEEE. The V end lost 4 bases, the J end lost 0 bases, and 16 bases lay between the germline ends.

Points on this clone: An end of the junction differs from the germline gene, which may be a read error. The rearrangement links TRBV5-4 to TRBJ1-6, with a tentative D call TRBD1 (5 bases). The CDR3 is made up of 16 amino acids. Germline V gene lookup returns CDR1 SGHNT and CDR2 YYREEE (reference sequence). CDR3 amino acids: CASSVPGGENNSPLHF. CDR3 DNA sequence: TGTGCCAGCAGCGTTCCCGGGGGAGAAAATAACTCACCCCTCCACTTT.

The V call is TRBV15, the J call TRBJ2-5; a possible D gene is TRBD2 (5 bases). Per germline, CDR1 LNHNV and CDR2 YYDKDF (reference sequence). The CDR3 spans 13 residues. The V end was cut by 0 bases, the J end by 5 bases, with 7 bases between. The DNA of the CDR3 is TGTGCCACCAGCAGAGATGGGAGTGAGACCCAGTACTTC. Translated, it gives CATSRDGSETQYF.

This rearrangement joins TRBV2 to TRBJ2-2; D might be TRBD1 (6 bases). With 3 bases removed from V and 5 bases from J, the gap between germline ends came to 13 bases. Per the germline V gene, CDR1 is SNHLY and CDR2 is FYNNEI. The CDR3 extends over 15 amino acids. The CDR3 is CASSESGRGTGELFF. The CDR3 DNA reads TGTGCCAGCAGTGAGTCGGGCAGGGGTACCGGGGAGCTGTTTTTT. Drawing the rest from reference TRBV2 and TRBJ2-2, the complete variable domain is EPEVTQTPSHQVTQMGQEVILRCVPISNHLYFYWYRQILGQKVEFLVSFYNNEISEKSEIFDDQFSVERPDGSNFTLKIRSTKLEDSAMYFCASSESGRGTGELFFGEGSRLTVL.

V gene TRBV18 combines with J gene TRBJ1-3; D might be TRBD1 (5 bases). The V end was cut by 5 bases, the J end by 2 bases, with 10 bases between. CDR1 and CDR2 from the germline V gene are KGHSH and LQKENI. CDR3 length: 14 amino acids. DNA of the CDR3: TGTGCCAGCTCAGTGACAGTGACTGGAAACACCATATATTTT. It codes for CASSVTVTGNTIYF.

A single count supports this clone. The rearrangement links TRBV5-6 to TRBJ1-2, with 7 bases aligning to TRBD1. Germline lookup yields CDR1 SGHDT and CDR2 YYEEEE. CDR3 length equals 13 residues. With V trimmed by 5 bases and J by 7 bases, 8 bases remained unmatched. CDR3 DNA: TGTGCCAGCAGTGCGACAGGGACACGTGGCTACACCTTC. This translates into CASSATGTRGYTF.

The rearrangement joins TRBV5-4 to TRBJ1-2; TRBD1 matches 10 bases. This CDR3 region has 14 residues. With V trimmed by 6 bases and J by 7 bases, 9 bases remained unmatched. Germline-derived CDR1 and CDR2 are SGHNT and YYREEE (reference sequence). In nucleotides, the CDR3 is TGTGCCAGCAACCGGGACAGGGGTATTGGTGGCTACACCTTC. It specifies CASNRDRGIGGYTF.

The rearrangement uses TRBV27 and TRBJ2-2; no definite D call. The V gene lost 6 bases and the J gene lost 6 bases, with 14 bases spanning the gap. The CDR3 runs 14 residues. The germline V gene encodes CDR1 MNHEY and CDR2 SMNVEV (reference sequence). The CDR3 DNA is TGTGCCAGCAGCCCGTCGTTGGGCCCCGGGGAGCTGTTTTTT. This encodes CASSPSLGPGELFF.

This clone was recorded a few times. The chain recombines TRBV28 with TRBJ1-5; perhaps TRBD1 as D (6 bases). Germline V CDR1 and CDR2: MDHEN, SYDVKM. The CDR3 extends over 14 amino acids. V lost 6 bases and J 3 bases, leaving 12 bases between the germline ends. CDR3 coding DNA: TGTGCCAGCAGCACAGGACAGCTCAATCAGCCCCAGCATTTT. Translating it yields CASSTGQLNQPQHF.

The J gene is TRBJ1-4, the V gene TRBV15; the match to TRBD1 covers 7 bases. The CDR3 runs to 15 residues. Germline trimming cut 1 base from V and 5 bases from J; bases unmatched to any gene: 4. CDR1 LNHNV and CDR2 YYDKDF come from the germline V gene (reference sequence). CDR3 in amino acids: CATSRGGGANEKLFF. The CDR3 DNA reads TGTGCCACCAGCAGAGGAGGGGGCGCGAATGAAAAACTGTTTTTT. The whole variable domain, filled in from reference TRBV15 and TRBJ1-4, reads DAMVIQNPRYQVTQFGKPVTLSCSQTLNHNVMYWYQQKSSQAPKLLFHYYDKDFNNEADTPDNFQSRRPNTSFCFLDIRSPGLGDTAMYLCATSRGGGANEKLFFGSGTQLSVL.

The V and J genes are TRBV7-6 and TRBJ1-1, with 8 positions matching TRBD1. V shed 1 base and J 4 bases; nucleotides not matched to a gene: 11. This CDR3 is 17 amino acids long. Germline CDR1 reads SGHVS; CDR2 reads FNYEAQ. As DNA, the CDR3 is TGTGCCAGCAGCTTAGGGCCCCGACAGGGGCAGGGCACTGAAGCTTTCTTT. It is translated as CASSLGPRQGQGTEAFF. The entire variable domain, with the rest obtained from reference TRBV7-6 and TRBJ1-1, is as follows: GAGVSQSPRYKVTKRGQDVALRCDPISGHVSLYWYRQALGQGPEFLTYFNYEAQQDKSGLPNDRFSAERPEGSISTLTIQRTEQRDSAMYRCASSLGPRQGQGTEAFFGQGTRLTVV.

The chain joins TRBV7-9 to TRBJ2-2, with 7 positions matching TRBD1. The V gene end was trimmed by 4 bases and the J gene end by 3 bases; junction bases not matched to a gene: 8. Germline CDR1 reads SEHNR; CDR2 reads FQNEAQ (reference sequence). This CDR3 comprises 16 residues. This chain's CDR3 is CASSSPGTVYTGELFF. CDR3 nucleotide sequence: TGTGCCAGCAGCTCACCCGGGACAGTCTACACCGGGGAGCTGTTTTTT.

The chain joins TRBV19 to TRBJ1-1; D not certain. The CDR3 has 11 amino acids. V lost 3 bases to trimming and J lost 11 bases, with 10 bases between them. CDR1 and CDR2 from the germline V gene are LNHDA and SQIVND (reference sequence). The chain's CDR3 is CASSMGRGAFF. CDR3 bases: TGTGCCAGTAGTATGGGTCGAGGGGCTTTCTTT.

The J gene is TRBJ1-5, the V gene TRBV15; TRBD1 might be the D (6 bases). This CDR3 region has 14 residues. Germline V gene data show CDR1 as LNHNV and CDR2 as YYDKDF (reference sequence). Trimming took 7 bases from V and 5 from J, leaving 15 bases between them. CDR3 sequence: CATKVDSGDQPQHF. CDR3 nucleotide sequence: TGTGCCACCAAGGTCGACTCAGGGGATCAGCCCCAGCATTTT. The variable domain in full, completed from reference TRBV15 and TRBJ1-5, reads DAMVIQNPRYQVTQFGKPVTLSCSQTLNHNVMYWYQQKSSQAPKLLFHYYDKDFNNEADTPDNFQSRRPNTSFCFLDIRSPGLGDTAMYLCATKVDSGDQPQHFGDGTRLSIL.

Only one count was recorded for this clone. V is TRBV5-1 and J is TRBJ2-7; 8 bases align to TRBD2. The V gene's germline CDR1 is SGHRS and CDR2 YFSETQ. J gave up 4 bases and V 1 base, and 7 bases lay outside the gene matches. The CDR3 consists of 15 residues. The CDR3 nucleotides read TGCGCCAGCAGCTTGACTTCGGGAGGGCGTTACGAGCAGTACTTC. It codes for CASSLTSGGRYEQYF.

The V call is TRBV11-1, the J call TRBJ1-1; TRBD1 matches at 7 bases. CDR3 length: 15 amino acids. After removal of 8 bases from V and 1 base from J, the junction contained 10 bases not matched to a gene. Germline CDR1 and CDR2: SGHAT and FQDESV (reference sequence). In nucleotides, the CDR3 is TGTGCCAGCGGCTATCCGGGACAGAAGAACACTGAAGCTTTCTTT. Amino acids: CASGYPGQKNTEAFF. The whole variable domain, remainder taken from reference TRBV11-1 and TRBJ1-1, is EAEVAQSPRYKITEKSQAVAFWCDPISGHATLYWYRQILGQGPELLVQFQDESVVDDSQLPKDRFSAERLKGVDSTLKIQPAELGDSAMYLCASGYPGQKNTEAFFGQGTRLTVV.

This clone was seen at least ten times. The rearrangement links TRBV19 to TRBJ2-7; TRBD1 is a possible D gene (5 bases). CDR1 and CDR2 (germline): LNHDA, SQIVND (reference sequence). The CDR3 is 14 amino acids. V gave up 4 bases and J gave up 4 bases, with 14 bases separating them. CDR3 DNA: TGTGCCAGTAGTAGTCAGGGTACTTCATACGAGCAGTACTTC. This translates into CASSSQGTSYEQYF. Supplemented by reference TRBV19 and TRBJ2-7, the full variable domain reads DGGITQSPKYLFRKEGQNVTLSCEQNLNHDAMYWYRQDPGQGLRLIYYSQIVNDFQKGDIAEGYSVSREKKESFPLTVTSAQKNPTAFYLCASSSQGTSYEQYFGPGTRLTVT.

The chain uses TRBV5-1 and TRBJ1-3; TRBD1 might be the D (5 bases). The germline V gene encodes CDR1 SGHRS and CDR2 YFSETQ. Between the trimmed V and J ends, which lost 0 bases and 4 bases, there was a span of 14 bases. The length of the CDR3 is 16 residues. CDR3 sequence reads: CASSLARRGLGNTIYF. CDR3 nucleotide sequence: TGCGCCAGCAGCTTGGCCAGAAGGGGTCTGGGAAACACCATATATTTT.

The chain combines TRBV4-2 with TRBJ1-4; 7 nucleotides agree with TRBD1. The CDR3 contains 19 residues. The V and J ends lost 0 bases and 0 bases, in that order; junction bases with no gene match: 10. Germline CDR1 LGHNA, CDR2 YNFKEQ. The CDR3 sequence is CASSQDKGAGSATNEKLFF. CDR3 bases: TGTGCCAGCAGCCAAGACAAGGGGGCAGGGAGTGCAACTAATGAAAAACTGTTTTTT.

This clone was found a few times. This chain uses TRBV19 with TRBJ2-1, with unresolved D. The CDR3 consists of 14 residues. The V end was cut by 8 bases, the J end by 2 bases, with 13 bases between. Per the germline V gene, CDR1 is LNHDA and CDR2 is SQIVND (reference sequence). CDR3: CASQKRLAYNEQFF. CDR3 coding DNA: TGTGCCAGTCAAAAGAGGTTAGCCTACAATGAGCAGTTCTTC. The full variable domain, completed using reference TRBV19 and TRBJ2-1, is DGGITQSPKYLFRKEGQNVTLSCEQNLNHDAMYWYRQDPGQGLRLIYYSQIVNDFQKGDIAEGYSVSREKKESFPLTVTSAQKNPTAFYLCASQKRLAYNEQFFGPGTRLTVL.

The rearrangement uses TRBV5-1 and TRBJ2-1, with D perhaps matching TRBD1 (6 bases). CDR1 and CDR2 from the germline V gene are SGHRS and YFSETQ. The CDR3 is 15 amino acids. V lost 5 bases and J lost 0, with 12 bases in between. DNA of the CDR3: TGCGCCAGCAGACTAACAGGGAGCTCCTACAATGAGCAGTTCTTC. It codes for CASRLTGSSYNEQFF. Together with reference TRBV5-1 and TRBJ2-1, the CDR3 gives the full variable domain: KAGVTQTPRYLIKTRGQQVTLSCSPISGHRSVSWYQQTPGQGLQFLFEYFSETQRNKGNFPGRFSGRQFSNSRSEMNVSTLELGDSALYLCASRLTGSSYNEQFFGPGTRLTVL.

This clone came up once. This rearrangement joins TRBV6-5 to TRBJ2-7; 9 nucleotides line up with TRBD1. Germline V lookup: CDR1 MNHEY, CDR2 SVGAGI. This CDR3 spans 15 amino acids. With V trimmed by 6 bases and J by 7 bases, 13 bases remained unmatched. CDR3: CASSLIGTGSFEQYF. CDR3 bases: TGTGCCAGCAGCTTAATCGGGACAGGGAGCTTTGAGCAGTACTTC.

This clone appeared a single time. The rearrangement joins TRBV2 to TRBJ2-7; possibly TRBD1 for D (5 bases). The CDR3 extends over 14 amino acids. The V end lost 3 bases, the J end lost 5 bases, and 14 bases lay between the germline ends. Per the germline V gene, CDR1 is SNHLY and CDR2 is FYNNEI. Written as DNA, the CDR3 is TGTGCCAGCAGTGACCAGGGTCGAACCGACGAGCAGTACTTC. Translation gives CASSDQGRTDEQYF.

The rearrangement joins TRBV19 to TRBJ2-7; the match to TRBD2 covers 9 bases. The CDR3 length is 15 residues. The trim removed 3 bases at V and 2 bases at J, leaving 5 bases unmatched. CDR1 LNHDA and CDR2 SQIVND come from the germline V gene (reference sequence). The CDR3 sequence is CASSMAGGHPYEQYF. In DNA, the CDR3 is TGTGCCAGTAGTATGGCGGGGGGGCACCCCTACGAGCAGTACTTC.

The CDR3: CASSLGMAGPIQETQYF. CDR3 coding DNA: TGCGCCAGCAGCTTGGGTATGGCGGGCCCGATACAAGAGACCCAGTACTTC. The chain uses TRBV5-1 and TRBJ2-5; maybe TRBD2 (5 bases). CDR3 length: 17 residues. Germline V gene data show CDR1 as SGHRS and CDR2 as YFSETQ. The V end lost 0 bases, the J end lost 2 bases, and 17 bases lay between the germline ends.

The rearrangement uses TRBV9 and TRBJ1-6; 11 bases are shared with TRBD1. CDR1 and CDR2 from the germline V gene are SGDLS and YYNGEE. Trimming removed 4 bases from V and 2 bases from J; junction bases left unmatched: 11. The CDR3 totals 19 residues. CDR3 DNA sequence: TGTGCCAGCAGCCCCGGGACAGGGGGGAAAGTCACCTATAATTCACCCCTCCACTTT. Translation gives CASSPGTGGKVTYNSPLHF.

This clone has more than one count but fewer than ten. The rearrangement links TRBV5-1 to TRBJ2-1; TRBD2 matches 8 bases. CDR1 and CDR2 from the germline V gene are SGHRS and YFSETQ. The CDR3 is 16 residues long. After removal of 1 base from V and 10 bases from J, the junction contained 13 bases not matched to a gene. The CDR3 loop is CASSLSSGSTIREQFF. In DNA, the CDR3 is TGCGCCAGCAGCTTGTCCAGCGGGAGTACTATTAGGGAGCAGTTCTTC.